The next 22 T cell receptor beta chains were all read from a single sample in a study of blood T cell repertoires in COVID-19. Clones were sequenced by immunoSEQ multiplex PCR, and TCRdb holds only the in-frame ones, with some missing. The sample contains under 200,000 clones, approximately 90% of which appear only once. Sequencing used peripheral blood. The receptors were gathered from a man aged 55 to 70 with acute or convalescent COVID-19.

The genes are TRBV12-3 or TRBV12-4 and TRBJ1-5, with D hard to call. V lost 3 bases and J lost 2, with 2 bases in between. The CDR3 runs 12 residues. In DNA form, the CDR3 reads TGTGCCAGCAGTTTCGGCAATCAGCCCCAGCATTTT. Protein sequence: CASSFGNQPQHF.

CDR3 sequence (DNA): TGTGCCAGCAGCGTGAACATGAACACTGAAGCTTTCTTT. Protein sequence: CASSVNMNTEAFF. This sequence joins TRBV7-8 and TRBJ1-1; no clear D gene. The V and J ends lost 5 bases and 0 bases respectively, with 7 bases between them. The CDR3 length is 13 residues. Germline assignment: CDR1 SGHVS and CDR2 FQNEAQ.

The gene calls are TRBV2 and TRBJ1-4; D not resolved. The CDR3 is 14 residues long. V was trimmed by 0 bases and J by 1 base, leaving 3 bases between them. The germline V gene has CDR1 SNHLY and CDR2 FYNNEI. DNA of the CDR3: TGTGCCAGCAGTGAAGCCGTAACTAATGAAAAACTGTTTTTT. Amino acid sequence: CASSEAVTNEKLFF. The variable domain in full, with the rest retrieved from reference TRBV2 and TRBJ1-4, is EPEVTQTPSHQVTQMGQEVILRCVPISNHLYFYWYRQILGQKVEFLVSFYNNEISEKSEIFDDQFSVERPDGSNFTLKIRSTKLEDSAMYFCASSEAVTNEKLFFGSGTQLSVL.

The rearrangement joins TRBV14 to TRBJ1-5; 10 nucleotides match TRBD1. V lost 5 bases and J lost 11; bases outside the gene matches: 6. This CDR3 has 13 amino acids. In germline, CDR1 is SGHDN, CDR2 FVKESK. The CDR3 coding sequence is TGTGCCAGCAGCACCAGACAGGGGGCGGCCCAGCATTTT. Translating it yields CASSTRQGAAQHF.

The chain combines TRBV29-1 with TRBJ2-1; D perhaps matches TRBD1 (5 bases). This CDR3 is 15 amino acids long. V gave up 7 bases and J gave up 2 bases, with 18 bases separating them. The germline V gene encodes CDR1 SQVTM and CDR2 ANQGSEA. CDR3 in amino acids: CSAKPQGRTYNEQFF. As DNA, the CDR3 is TGCAGCGCTAAGCCCCAGGGTAGGACCTACAATGAGCAGTTCTTC.

The chain has TRBV5-1 and TRBJ1-1; tentatively, D is TRBD1 (6 bases). The V gene lost 4 bases and the J gene lost 3 bases, with 19 bases spanning the gap. Germline V gives CDR1 SGHRS, CDR2 YFSETQ. The CDR3 loop spans 16 amino acids. This CDR3 is CASSELKQGRYTEAFF. The DNA of the CDR3 is TGCGCCAGCAGCGAACTTAAACAGGGAAGGTACACTGAAGCTTTCTTT.

To note about this clone: At one end, the junction sequence differs from germline, possibly due to a read error. The chain carries TRBV19 and TRBJ2-5, with D possibly matching TRBD1 (6 bases). This CDR3 has 13 amino acids. The germline CDR1 and CDR2 sequences are LNHDA and SQIVND (reference sequence). The CDR3 here is CASSMRQGTHQNF. The CDR3 DNA reads TGTGCCAGTAGTATGAGGCAGGGGACGCATCAAAACTTC.

The chain uses TRBV7-3 and TRBJ2-3; 9 bases are shared with TRBD2. The V gene end was trimmed by 5 bases and the J gene end by 4 bases; junction bases not matched to a gene: 10. This CDR3 region has 16 residues. Germline CDR1 and CDR2: SGHTA and FQGTGA. In nucleotides, the CDR3 is TGTGCCAGCAGCAAACAGGCGGGGGGGCGCCCAGATACGCAGTATTTT. Encoded protein: CASSKQAGGRPDTQYF.

The rearrangement uses TRBV10-1 and TRBJ1-1; D ambiguous. V lost 6 bases, J lost 5 bases, and 13 bases lay in between. Germline CDR1 reads WNHNN; CDR2 reads SYGVQD (reference sequence). The CDR3 consists of 13 residues. CDR3 in amino acids: CASSANRVTEAFF. CDR3 DNA: TGCGCCAGCAGCGCAAACAGAGTAACTGAAGCTTTCTTT.

This clone appeared once. V usage is TRBV6-6 and J usage is TRBJ1-1, with D perhaps TRBD1 (5 bases). Trimming removed 0 bases from V and 5 bases from J, with 10 bases in between. This CDR3 is built from 14 residues. Germline values: CDR1 MNHNY, CDR2 SVGAGI (reference sequence). The CDR3 DNA is TGTGCCAGCAGTTACTCGGGCGGGGGGACTGAAGCTTTCTTT. Translation: CASSYSGGGTEAFF.

The genes are TRBV12-3 or TRBV12-4 and TRBJ1-2; the D is unclear. This CDR3 has 13 residues. With 5 bases removed from V and 4 bases from J, the gap between germline ends came to 11 bases. DNA for the CDR3: TGTGCCAGCAGTCCAAGAGTCCTCTATGGCTACACCTTC. Translated: CASSPRVLYGYTF.

V gene TRBV2 combines with J gene TRBJ1-2; 8 nucleotides align to TRBD1. With 5 bases clipped from V and 3 bases from J, the junction kept 2 bases outside the gene matches. This CDR3 has 13 residues. The germline V gene has CDR1 SNHLY and CDR2 FYNNEI. In DNA form, the CDR3 reads TGTGCCAGCAGTCAGGACAGGGACTATGGCTACACCTTC. It encodes CASSQDRDYGYTF.

The gene calls are TRBV19 and TRBJ2-1; 9 bases map to TRBD1. From germline, CDR1 is LNHDA and CDR2 SQIVND (reference sequence). J was trimmed by 2 bases and V by 7 bases; bases with no gene match: 0. The CDR3 has 13 residues. DNA for the CDR3: TGTGCCAGTAACAGGGGGCCCTACAATGAGCAGTTCTTC. It specifies CASNRGPYNEQFF.

This chain uses TRBV7-6 with TRBJ2-7; tentative D call: TRBD1 (5 bases). The V end lost 5 bases, the J end lost 7 bases, and 12 bases lay between the germline ends. Germline CDR1 and CDR2: SGHVS and FNYEAQ. CDR3 size: 12 residues. The CDR3 sequence: CASSATGAEQYF. CDR3 nucleotides: TGTGCCAGCAGCGCCACAGGTGCTGAGCAGTACTTC.

This clone was seen just once. The V gene is TRBV6-6, the J gene TRBJ2-7, with 9 nucleotides matching TRBD1. V trimming: 5 bases; J trimming: 5 bases; junction bases outside the gene matches: 22. The CDR3 runs 19 residues. Germline CDR1 and CDR2: MNHNY and SVGAGI (reference sequence). The CDR3 coding sequence is TGTGCCAGCAGTCGATTCAACCGCTGGGGACAGGGAAAAAGTAACGAGCAGTACGTC. Its translation: CASSRFNRWGQGKSNEQYV.

The chain links TRBV18 to TRBJ2-4; D gene unclear. Germline V gene data show CDR1 as KGHSH and CDR2 as LQKENI. With 1 base removed from V and 8 bases from J, the gap between germline ends came to 15 bases. The length of the CDR3 is 15 residues. CDR3 DNA sequence: TGTGCCAGCTCACCACTCGGTCTCTCTGAGGACATTCAGTACTTC. Translation: CASSPLGLSEDIQYF.

This sequence joins TRBV11-1 and TRBJ2-1, with TRBD1 identical over 11 bases. Germline CDR1 SGHAT, CDR2 FQDESV (reference sequence). The CDR3 has 15 amino acids. J gave up 10 bases and V 5 bases, and 10 bases lay outside the gene matches. The CDR3 DNA follows: TGTGCCAGCAGCCAGGGGACAGGGGGTGGGAAGGAGCAGTTCTTC. This sequence encodes CASSQGTGGGKEQFF.

This sequence joins TRBV5-1 and TRBJ2-1; TRBD1 matches 7 bases. Per the germline V gene, CDR1 is SGHRS and CDR2 is YFSETQ. V was pared by 0 bases and J by 6 bases, with 6 bases of the junction left unmatched. This CDR3 has 15 amino acids. DNA for the CDR3: TGCGCCAGCAGCTTGGTGGCAGGGGGTGGCAATGAGCAGTTCTTC. This sequence encodes CASSLVAGGGNEQFF.

This clone was observed a few times. The chain carries TRBV11-1 and TRBJ1-4; perhaps TRBD1 as D (6 bases). Trimming took 1 base from V and 5 from J, leaving 11 bases between them. This CDR3 has 15 amino acids. Germline V CDR1 and CDR2: SGHAT, FQDESV (reference sequence). CDR3 sequence: CASSLEGQRNEKLFF. The CDR3, as DNA: TGTGCCAGCAGCTTAGAGGGACAACGCAATGAAAAACTGTTTTTT.

The chain uses TRBV18 and TRBJ2-7; 10 nucleotides line up with TRBD1. The CDR3 contains 15 residues. The J segment lost 5 bases and the V segment lost 4 bases, leaving 8 bases of the junction unmatched. Germline CDR1 and CDR2: KGHSH and LQKENI. This CDR3 is CASSRRGQGYDEQYF. As DNA, the CDR3 is TGTGCCAGCTCACGAAGGGGACAGGGGTACGACGAGCAGTACTTC.

The rearrangement joins TRBV7-8 to TRBJ2-2; weak D call: TRBD2 (6 bases). Germline lookup yields CDR1 SGHVS and CDR2 FQNEAQ. The CDR3 covers 15 residues. V was shortened by 5 bases and J by 1 base, with 11 bases between the two germline ends. In DNA form, the CDR3 reads TGTGCCAGCAGCCATAGCGGATTGAACACCGGGGAGCTGTTTTTT. Its protein is CASSHSGLNTGELFF.

This clone has a handful of counts. This chain joins TRBV9 and TRBJ1-2; 7 bases line up with TRBD1. V was clipped by 2 bases and J by 4 bases; unmatched bases: 14. Germline CDR1 reads SGDLS; CDR2 reads YYNGEE. The CDR3 has 17 amino acids. The DNA of the CDR3 is TGTGCCAGCAGCGTCACTCCCGAAAGGGGGCGCGTCTATGGCTACACCTTC. This sequence encodes CASSVTPERGRVYGYTF.